This TCR beta chain was sequenced during a study of CD8+ T cells in alopecia areata. Investigators isolated RNA and reverse transcribed it into cDNA to act as the sequencing template. The protocol was immunoSEQ multiplex PCR, while the TCRdb copy is restricted to in-frame clones and leaves out a portion. The data hold 150,000 to 200,000 clones, with roughly 65% observed a single time. This CDR3 spans 13 amino acids. CDR1 and CDR2 (germline): MGHDK, SYGVNS. The germline V and J ends were trimmed by 3 bases and 0 bases, with 5 bases remaining between them. The sample was CD4+ T cells sorted from blood, taken at week 0. The clonotype originates from a human donor with alopecia areata. The chain carries TRBV25-1 and TRBJ1-1; D is undetermined. The CDR3 nucleotides read TGTGCCAGCAGTGACAACTTGAACACTGAAGCTTTCTTT. Residues: CASSDNLNTEAFF. The full variable domain, completed using reference TRBV25-1 and TRBJ1-1, is EADIYQTPRYLVIGTGKKITLECSQTMGHDKMYWYQQDPGMELHLIHYSYGVNSTEKGDLSSESTVSRIRTEHFPLTLESARPSHTSQYLCASSDNLNTEAFFGQGTRLTVV.